These 9 T cell receptor beta chains came from one sample sequenced in a study of CD8 T cells in ankylosing spondylitis. Each CDR3 protein is one row after TCRdb ran MiXCR on the 5' RACE reads. The sample lists some 220,000 distinct CDR3 sequences, 8.2% occurring once. The specimen was blood, either unsorted or a sorted T cell fraction (not recorded which). Source of these receptors: a female donor with ankylosing spondylitis or in good health (not recorded which).

This sequence joins TRBV6-6 and TRBJ2-7, with D possibly being TRBD2 (5 bases). The germline V gene encodes CDR1 MNHNY and CDR2 SVGAGI (reference sequence). CDR3 length equals 13 residues. Trimming took 11 bases from V and 6 from J, leaving 20 bases between them. CDR3 protein: CAALDRLASEQYF. CDR3 sequence (DNA): TGTGCCGCCTTGGACCGTCTAGCTTCCGAGCAGTACTTC.

The sample holds many counts of this clonotype. This chain links TRBV7-2 with TRBJ2-1, with TRBD2 matching over 10 bases. The CDR3 runs 15 residues. Germline lookup yields CDR1 SGHTA and CDR2 FQGNSA. The V segment lost 7 bases and the J segment 7 bases; nucleotides outside the gene matches: 10. DNA for the CDR3: TGTGCCAGCACTTCGAGCGGGAGGGCCGGAAATGAGCAGTTCTTC. Protein: CASTSSGRAGNEQFF.

This clonotype came up many times. The chain is built from TRBV12-3 or TRBV12-4 and TRBJ2-7, with D possibly matching TRBD1 (8 bases). Trimming left V 8 bases short and J 0 bases short, with 14 bases between. The CDR3 is 14 residues long. CDR3 in amino acids: CASRGGTGSYEQYF. The CDR3 region has the DNA TGTGCCAGCCGGGGAGGGACAGGCTCCTACGAGCAGTACTTC.

In this sample, this clonotype turned up many times. This rearrangement joins TRBV20-1 to TRBJ2-2; 8 bases map to TRBD2. Germline V gene lookup returns CDR1 DFQATT and CDR2 SNEGSKA (reference sequence). With 6 bases clipped from V and 4 bases from J, the junction kept 10 bases outside the gene matches. The CDR3 length is 15 residues. CDR3 sequence reads: CSADPGLVRTGELFF. CDR3 DNA sequence: TGCAGTGCCGATCCGGGACTAGTACGCACCGGGGAGCTGTTTTTT.

This clonotype came up many times. The J gene is TRBJ2-7, the V gene TRBV12-3 or TRBV12-4, with unresolved D. The CDR3 is 13 residues long. V lost 6 bases, J lost 2 bases, and 11 bases lay in between. The CDR3 nucleotides read TGTGCCAGCAGGGGTCAGTTCACCTACGAGCAGTACTTC. Amino acid sequence: CASRGQFTYEQYF.

This clonotype was recorded many times. The chain uses TRBV5-5 and TRBJ2-7; 9 bases agree with TRBD2. Germline V gene sequence: CDR1 SGHKS, CDR2 YYEKEE (reference sequence). CDR3 length equals 15 residues. With 0 bases clipped from V and 5 bases from J, the junction kept 6 bases outside the gene matches. The CDR3 nucleotides read TGTGCCAGCAGCTTGGGTGAGGCTAGCGGGAACGAGCAGTACTTC. Protein: CASSLGEASGNEQYF.

V and J are TRBV21-1 and TRBJ2-7. TRBV21-1 is a listed pseudogene. The CDR3 totals 11 residues. The CDR3 DNA reads as TGTGCCAGCAGCCTGACCCTTAAGCAGTACTTC. Its protein is CASSLTLKQYF.

On this clonotype: A much more abundant neighbour one base away suggests this may be a read error. The rearrangement links TRBV5-5 to TRBJ2-3, with 12 bases identical to TRBD2. The CDR3 contains 17 residues. The germline CDR1 and CDR2 sequences are SGHKS and YYEKEE (reference sequence). V shed 4 bases and J 4 bases; nucleotides not matched to a gene: 10. The CDR3 loop is CASSMSLLAGGADTQYF. CDR3 nucleotide sequence: TGTGCCAGCAGCATGTCTTTACTAGCGGGAGGTGCAGATACGCAGTATTTT.

This clonotype was observed a handful of times. One end of the junction varies from germline; a read error may be responsible. The chain employs TRBV12-3 or TRBV12-4 and TRBJ1-5; the match to TRBD1 covers 8 bases. The CDR3 runs to 14 residues. CDR3 sequence (DNA): TGTGCCAACAGTCTCACAGGGGGAAATCAGCCCCAGCATTTT. It yields the protein CANSLTGGNQPQHF.